This T cell receptor (beta chain) was sequenced during a study of patients and donors after allogeneic stem cell transplantation. This clonotype is medium-sized in the sample. TCRdb analysed the RT-PCR reads with MiXCR anew, one entry per CDR3 protein. The table includes thousands of distinct CDR3 sequences, roughly 4.3% detected once. The CDR3 extends over 17 amino acids. The V gene end was trimmed by 3 bases and the J gene end by 7 bases; junction bases not matched to a gene: 14. Germline CDR1 is MGHDK and CDR2 is SYGVNS. The TCR originated in a human donor who was either an allogeneic HSCT recipient or a stem cell or donor lymphocyte infusion donor (not recorded which). It is not recorded whose cells these are; they may come from a transplant donor. This sequence joins TRBV25-1 and TRBJ1-4, with 7 bases matching TRBD1. Material: blood, either unsorted or a sorted T cell fraction (not recorded which). CDR3 coding DNA: TGTGCCAGCAGTGATCCAGCCTTACAGGGGTTCCGTGAAAAACTGTTTTTT. This gives the protein CASSDPALQGFREKLFF. Supplemented by reference TRBV25-1 and TRBJ1-4, the full variable domain reads EADIYQTPRYLVIGTGKKITLECSQTMGHDKMYWYQQDPGMELHLIHYSYGVNSTEKGDLSSESTVSRIRTEHFPLTLESARPSHTSQYLCASSDPALQGFREKLFFGSGTQLSVL.